Following are 17 T cell receptor beta chains from one sample sequenced in a study of T cell repertoires in aging, cancer and after chemotherapy. Rearranged V-D-J TRB sequences were amplified with a mixed TRB-A/B primer pool. One entry per CDR3 protein, called by TCRdb with MiXCR from the multiplex PCR reads. This table holds about 10,000 distinct CDR3 sequences, around a quarter found once. The template was genomic DNA from peripheral blood, not RNA. The material sequenced was blood. Receptors were obtained from a human donor in good health.

By sample fraction, this clonotype is medium-sized. This chain connects TRBV20-1 to TRBJ2-1; TRBD2 matches at 9 bases. V lost 5 bases and J lost 7; bases outside the gene matches: 3. The CDR3 has 12 residues. The germline gives CDR1 DFQATT, CDR2 SNEGSKA (reference sequence). CDR3: CSASSGINEQFF. CDR3 DNA: TGCAGTGCTTCTAGCGGGATTAATGAGCAGTTCTTC.

This clonotype was counted once. The V and J genes are TRBV18 and TRBJ2-2, with 8 bases fitting TRBD2. V was clipped by 3 bases and J by 0 bases; unmatched bases: 9. CDR1 is KGHSH, CDR2 LQKENI, per germline. The CDR3 is 18 residues long. As DNA, the CDR3 is TGTGCCAGCTCACCGAGGCCAGCGGGAGAACCGAACACCGGGGAGCTGTTTTTT. Protein sequence: CASSPRPAGEPNTGELFF.

The rearrangement joins TRBV27 to TRBJ2-3; 7 nucleotides line up with TRBD2. CDR1 is MNHEY, CDR2 SMNVEV, per germline (reference sequence). Germline trimming cut 6 bases from V and 4 bases from J; bases unmatched to any gene: 4. This CDR3 is built from 13 residues. Here the CDR3 reads CASSLAVSDTQYF. As DNA, the CDR3 is TGTGCCAGCAGCCTAGCGGTATCAGATACGCAGTATTTT.

CDR3 DNA: TGTGCCACCAGCAGAGATTTAGGGACTCACCGAGCGGGCAATCAGCCCCAGCATTTT. Protein sequence: CATSRDLGTHRAGNQPQHF. The chain couples TRBV15 to TRBJ1-5; a possible D gene is TRBD1 (5 bases). The germline gives CDR1 LNHNV, CDR2 YYDKDF (reference sequence). V was shortened by 0 bases and J by 2 bases, with 20 bases between the two germline ends. The length of the CDR3 is 19 residues.

This clonotype is medium-sized (0.01 to 0.1%) by share. The genes are TRBV6-1 and TRBJ2-6; TRBD1 is a possible D gene (6 bases). This CDR3 contains 16 residues. Trimming took off 4 bases at V and 0 bases at J, with 10 bases between the two ends. Germline values: CDR1 MNHNS, CDR2 SASEGT. Here the CDR3 DNA reads TGTGCCAGCAGTGTCGAACAGGGCTCTGGGGCCAACGTCCTGACTTTC. It codes for CASSVEQGSGANVLTF.

The gene calls are TRBV6-1 and TRBJ2-7; 7 bases are a match to TRBD2. The CDR3 spans 15 residues. J was trimmed by 2 bases and V by 4 bases; bases with no gene match: 8. Germline CDR1 reads MNHNS; CDR2 reads SASEGT. The CDR3 loop is CASSVGGRIPYEQYF. The CDR3 DNA reads as TGTGCCAGCAGTGTAGGCGGGAGAATTCCCTACGAGCAGTACTTC.

This clonotype has a handful of counts. The J gene is TRBJ2-1, the V gene TRBV6-5; tentatively, D is TRBD1 (5 bases). This CDR3 region has 14 residues. The germline CDR1 and CDR2 sequences are MNHEY and SVGAGI. The V end lost 5 bases, the J end lost 9 bases, and 17 bases lay between the germline ends. For the CDR3, the DNA is TGTGCCAGCAGTGGTTTCTTTGCCGACAGTGAGCAGTTCTTC. Translating it yields CASSGFFADSEQFF.

By share of the sample, this clonotype is medium-sized (0.01 to 0.1%). The gene calls are TRBV19 and TRBJ1-3; D is uncertain. The CDR3 contains 14 residues. Germline assignment: CDR1 LNHDA and CDR2 SQIVND (reference sequence). Trimming removed 8 bases at V and 0 bases at J, with 11 bases between. The CDR3 reads CASGLQHSGNTIYF. CDR3 DNA sequence: TGTGCCAGTGGATTACAGCACTCTGGAAACACCATATATTTT.

This clonotype was detected only a few times. The chain joins TRBV30 to TRBJ2-7; TRBD2 agrees at 10 bases. Germline CDR1 is GTSNPN and CDR2 is SVGIG (reference sequence). The V segment lost 1 base and the J segment 2 bases; nucleotides outside the gene matches: 5. The length of the CDR3 is 15 residues. In DNA form, the CDR3 reads TGTGCCTGGAGTGCCCTAGCGGGAGTTCCCTACGAGCAGTACTTC. It encodes CAWSALAGVPYEQYF.

By share of the sample, this clonotype is medium-sized. The V and J genes are TRBV12-3 or TRBV12-4 and TRBJ1-2, with D hard to call. V lost 6 bases to trimming and J lost 10 bases, with 12 bases between them. This CDR3 contains 11 residues. This CDR3 is CASSPGRSYTF. CDR3 coding DNA: TGTGCCAGCAGCCCTGGGAGGTCCTACACCTTC.

V usage is TRBV20-1 and J usage is TRBJ2-5; 7 bases map to TRBD2. V was clipped by 3 bases and J by 5 bases; unmatched bases: 12. Looked up from germline, CDR1 is DFQATT and CDR2 is SNEGSKA (reference sequence). The CDR3 is 15 amino acids. The CDR3 reads CSARDGMLSGETQYF. Here the CDR3 DNA reads TGCAGTGCTAGGGACGGGATGCTTAGCGGGGAGACCCAGTACTTC.

This clonotype has more than one count but fewer than ten. The gene calls are TRBV20-1 and TRBJ1-2, with 9 bases matching TRBD1. Germline V gives CDR1 DFQATT, CDR2 SNEGSKA (reference sequence). V lost 3 bases to trimming and J lost 6 bases; unmatched junction nucleotides: 17. The length of the CDR3 is 17 residues. The CDR3 loop reads CSASGTEAGTGLHGYTF. Written as DNA, the CDR3 is TGCAGTGCTAGCGGTACAGAGGCCGGGACAGGGTTACATGGCTACACCTTC.

V and J are TRBV9 and TRBJ2-5, with a weak D call TRBD2 (6 bases). V was clipped by 4 bases and J by 6 bases, with 16 bases between them. This CDR3 contains 14 residues. In germline, CDR1 is SGDLS, CDR2 YYNGEE. CDR3 nucleotide sequence: TGTGCCAGCAGCCCCCAAGCGGGCAAAAAGACCCAGTACTTC. It specifies CASSPQAGKKTQYF.

This clonotype was recorded a few times. CDR3 region: CSAATGFQETQYF. The DNA for the CDR3 is TGCAGTGCTGCGACAGGATTCCAAGAGACCCAGTACTTC. The V gene is TRBV20-1, the J gene TRBJ2-5, with D possibly matching TRBD1 (6 bases). V was trimmed by 5 bases and J by 1 base, leaving 11 bases between them. Per the germline V gene, CDR1 is DFQATT and CDR2 is SNEGSKA (reference sequence). CDR3 size: 13 residues.

The chain joins TRBV7-9 to TRBJ2-2, with unresolved D. The V end was cut by 2 bases, the J end by 2 bases, with 6 bases between. Per the germline V gene, CDR1 is SEHNR and CDR2 is FQNEAQ (reference sequence). The CDR3 runs 14 residues. CDR3 nucleotides: TGTGCCAGCAGCTTAAGCAGAAACACCGGGGAGCTGTTTTTT. Protein sequence: CASSLSRNTGELFF.

This chain connects TRBV7-9 to TRBJ2-2; D remains ambiguous. Germline loops: CDR1 SEHNR, CDR2 FQNEAQ (reference sequence). The CDR3 runs 12 residues. Trimming shortened V by 4 bases and J by 5 bases, and 5 bases separated the two germline ends. The chain's CDR3 is CASSSSTGELFF. Written as DNA, the CDR3 is TGTGCCAGCAGCTCATCGACCGGGGAGCTGTTTTTT. Combining the CDR3 with reference TRBV7-9 and TRBJ2-2 gives the whole variable domain DTGVSQNPRHKITKRGQNVTFRCDPISEHNRLYWYRQTLGQGPEFLTYFQNEAQLEKSRLLSDRFSAERPKGSFSTLEIQRTEQGDSAMYLCASSSSTGELFFGEGSRLTVL.

CDR3 in amino acids: CASSLKPAGTQYF. The CDR3 DNA follows: TGTGCCAGCAGCTTAAAACCCGCAGGTACGCAGTATTTT. This sequence joins TRBV11-2 and TRBJ2-3; D unclear. In germline, CDR1 is SGHAT, CDR2 FQNNGV. The CDR3 is 13 amino acids. V was cut by 2 bases and J by 8 bases, with 11 bases left in between.